Shown below are 3 T cell receptor beta chains from a single sample sequenced in a study of cytomegalovirus exposure and HLA in healthy donors. PCR primers comprised 60 Vbeta and 13 Jbeta primers. Sequenced by immunoSEQ multiplex PCR; TCRdb stores in-frame clones only, minus some. The sample holds 100,000 to 140,000 clones, approximately 76% seen once. The sequenced material came from PBMCs. The receptors stem from a man aged 18 to 29 in good health and CMV-seronegative.

The chain employs TRBV10-2 and TRBJ2-7; 10 bases fit TRBD2. There are 18 residues in the CDR3. The trim removed 0 bases at V and 2 bases at J, leaving 10 bases unmatched. Germline V CDR1 and CDR2: WSHSY, SAAADI. CDR3 region: CASSESTWGAGGPYEQYF. CDR3 coding DNA: TGCGCCAGCAGTGAGTCGACATGGGGAGCGGGGGGGCCCTACGAGCAGTACTTC.

This chain joins TRBV4-3 and TRBJ2-3; 10 nucleotides agree with TRBD2. This CDR3 comprises 18 residues. The germline gives CDR1 LGHNA, CDR2 YSLEER. V dropped 0 bases and J dropped 4; count of bases not matched to a gene: 10. The CDR3 bases are TGCGCCAGCAGCCAAGAAGGAAGCGGGGGGGCCAGGGCAGATACGCAGTATTTT. Its translation: CASSQEGSGGARADTQYF.

The V call is TRBV6-5, the J call TRBJ1-2; 7 bases are a match to TRBD1. CDR1 is MNHEY and CDR2 is SVGAGI in the germline V gene. The junction had 5 bases not matched to a gene; V was cut back by 2 bases and J by 8 bases. CDR3 length: 13 residues. Written as DNA, the CDR3 is TGTGCCAGCAGTTACGGACAGGAGGTCGGCTACACCTTC. As protein: CASSYGQEVGYTF.